This TCR beta chain was observed in a study of post-analysis software for immune sequencing data. Background on the study: As for disease course, relapsing-remitting, secondary progressive and progressive-relapsing multiple sclerosis were all included.

Comment on this clonotype: As yet, its antigen is unknown.

Libraries were made from TCR beta cDNA, and they carried unique molecular identifiers. The source material, 1 to 10 million T cells, gave rise to roughly 0.5 million cDNA molecules. TCRdb processed the PCR reads anew with MiXCR; each CDR3 protein has one entry. Of approximately 440,000 distinct CDR3 sequences in the sample, under 55% are singletons; the top ten hold about 12%. Trimming removed 7 bases from V and 2 bases from J; junction bases left unmatched: 4. The CDR3 spans 14 residues. The germline CDR1 and CDR2 sequences are ENHRY and SYGVKD. General study findings and limits: A handful of TRBV segments (TRBV5-6, TRBV5-1 and TRBV20-1 among them) occurred more frequently in patients than in controls. Batch-mates among the samples co-clustered strongly by F measure. Compared with controls, patients showed significantly lower normalized Chao1 diversity.

This clonotype was obtained from a girl under 18 with multiple sclerosis. Sequencing was done on a sample of blood. The gene calls are TRBV10-3 and TRBJ2-1; 8 positions agree with TRBD2. The CDR3 region is CAIKTGGPYNEQFF. The CDR3 bases are TGTGCCATCAAGACGGGAGGGCCCTACAATGAGCAGTTCTTC.